This TCR beta chain was found in a study of control samples from healthy donors and cancer patients. The V gene end was trimmed by 3 bases and the J gene end by 3 bases; junction bases not matched to a gene: 7. Germline CDR1 and CDR2: KGHSH and LQKENI. The CDR3 is 15 residues long. Method: immunoSEQ multiplex PCR; TCRdb's copy keeps in-frame clones and lacks some. The sample includes about 160,000 clones, about 94% of them seen just once. This TCR derives from a woman aged 40 to 50 in good health. The rearrangement uses TRBV18 and TRBJ2-5; 7 bases are a match to TRBD1. The specimen was blood. Here the CDR3 reads CASSPGNRGKETQYF. In DNA form, the CDR3 reads TGTGCCAGCTCACCGGGGAACAGGGGCAAAGAGACCCAGTACTTC.